Included here is one T cell receptor (beta chain) sequence, with context. Germline loops: CDR1 MDHEN, CDR2 SYDVKM. The V gene end was trimmed by 3 bases and the J gene end by 4 bases; junction bases not matched to a gene: 6. The CDR3 has 15 residues. Source study methods: The authors estimated nucleated cell counts from reference gene primer amplification. Data came from immunoSEQ multiplex PCR; TCRdb stores just in-frame clones and leaves some out. The V and J calls and the clone size are those of that table, but D and trimming were determined from the DNA. The data hold around 50,000 clones, with 90% observed a single time. The data belong to a study of blood T cell repertoires in COVID-19. Looking at the study overall: Italy, Spain and the United States were the sources of the convalescent and acute COVID-19 samples. T cells, B-cell-depleted T cells, or PBMCs supplied cDNA or gDNA.

The source of this sequence is a man in his sixties or seventies with active COVID-19. Sequenced sample: peripheral blood. The rearrangement joins TRBV28 to TRBJ1-3; 7 nucleotides agree with TRBD1. The CDR3 bases are TGTGCCAGCAGTTTGGAGGGGGCGCAAGGAAACACCATATATTTT. It codes for CASSLEGAQGNTIYF. Drawing the rest from reference TRBV28 and TRBJ1-3, the complete variable domain is DVKVTQSSRYLVKRTGEKVFLECVQDMDHENMFWYRQDPGLGLRLIYFSYDVKMKEKGDIPEGYSVSREKKERFSLILESASTNQTSMYLCASSLEGAQGNTIYFGEGSWLTVV.